This T cell receptor (beta chain) is drawn from a study of T-cell memory formation after mild COVID-19. Study-wide results and limits: Shrinking CD4+ clones were chiefly CM and EM; CD8+ ones were chiefly EMRA. The finding that pre-infection memory included some responding clones suggested that cross-reactive memory joined. Specificity for SARS-CoV-2 was not confirmed among the second-wave clones peaking on day 37.

This CDR3 region has 12 residues. V lost 6 bases and J 3 bases, leaving 12 bases between the germline ends. CDR1 DFQATT and CDR2 SNEGSKA come from the germline V gene (reference sequence). Comment on this clonotype: Its specificity is unknown.

With constant-segment primers, 5'RACE yielded cDNA libraries of TCR alpha and TCR beta that carried sample barcodes and UMIs. TCRdb re-derived calls from the 5' RACE reads in MiXCR, one entry per CDR3 protein. Of roughly 110,000 distinct CDR3 sequences listed, approximately 15% are singletons. This clonotype was sampled from an adult woman who had mild COVID-19 (a few samples of this study predate the infection). Cell type and time point are not known. The chain is built from TRBV20-1 and TRBJ2-7; D is possibly TRBD1 (5 bases). The sequenced sample was PBMCs or a T cell subset sorted from them (not recorded which). The CDR3: CSAPPTDYEQYF. The CDR3 DNA reads as TGCAGTGCCCCCCCGACAGACTACGAGCAGTACTTC.